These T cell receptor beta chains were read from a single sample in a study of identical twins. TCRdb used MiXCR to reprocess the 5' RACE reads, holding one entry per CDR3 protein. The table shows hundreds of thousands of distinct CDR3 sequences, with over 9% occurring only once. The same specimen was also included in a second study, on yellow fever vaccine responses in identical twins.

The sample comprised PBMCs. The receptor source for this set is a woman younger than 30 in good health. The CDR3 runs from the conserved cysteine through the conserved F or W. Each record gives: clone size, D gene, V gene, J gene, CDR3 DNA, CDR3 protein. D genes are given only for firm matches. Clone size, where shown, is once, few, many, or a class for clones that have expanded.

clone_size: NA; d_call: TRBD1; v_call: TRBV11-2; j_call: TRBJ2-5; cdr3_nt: TGTGCCAGCAGCTTAAGCCCACAGGGGCGGGAGACCCAGTACTTC; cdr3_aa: CASSLSPQGRETQYF
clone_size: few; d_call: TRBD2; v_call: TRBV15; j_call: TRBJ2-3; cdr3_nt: TGTGCCACCAGCGGGACTAGAGTTTCCACAGATACGCAGTATTTT; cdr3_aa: CATSGTRVSTDTQYF
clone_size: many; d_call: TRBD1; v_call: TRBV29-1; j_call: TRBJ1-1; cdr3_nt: TGCAGCGTCGGCCGGACAGGCAACACTGAAGCTTTCTTT; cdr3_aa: CSVGRTGNTEAFF
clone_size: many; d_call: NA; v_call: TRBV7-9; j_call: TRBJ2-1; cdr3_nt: TGTGCCAGCAGCCCGCCCAATGAGCAGTTCTTC; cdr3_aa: CASSPPNEQFF
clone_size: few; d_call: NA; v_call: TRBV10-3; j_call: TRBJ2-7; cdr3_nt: TGTGCCATCAGTGAGCGGGCGCAGTCATCCTACGAGCAGTACTTC; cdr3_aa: CAISERAQSSYEQYF
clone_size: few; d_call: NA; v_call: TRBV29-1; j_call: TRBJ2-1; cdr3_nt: TGCAGCGTTGAAGAAGATATCGCAGGTGGGACCTACAATGAGCAGTTCTTC; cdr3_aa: CSVEEDIAGGTYNEQFF
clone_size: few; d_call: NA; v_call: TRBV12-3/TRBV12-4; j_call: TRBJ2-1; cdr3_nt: TGTGCCAGCAGTTTCCTCGGGGTGGGGGCCTACAATGAGCAGTTCTTC; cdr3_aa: CASSFLGVGAYNEQFF
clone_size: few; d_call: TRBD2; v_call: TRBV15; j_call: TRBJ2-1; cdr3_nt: TGTGCCACCAGCAGAGATCCGCGGGGGGGCTCGGATGAGCAGTTCTTC; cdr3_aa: CATSRDPRGGSDEQFF
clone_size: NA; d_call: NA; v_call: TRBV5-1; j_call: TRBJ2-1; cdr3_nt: TGCGCCAGCAGCTTGGTAGGACTTGACTACGAGCAGTTCTTC; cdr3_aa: CASSLVGLDYEQFF
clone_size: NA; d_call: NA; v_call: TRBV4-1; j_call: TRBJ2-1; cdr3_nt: TGCGCCAGCAGCCAAGGTTTGCCCAATGAGCAGTTCTTC; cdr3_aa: CASSQGLPNEQFF
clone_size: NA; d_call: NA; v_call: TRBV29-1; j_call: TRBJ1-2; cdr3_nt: TGCAGCGTTGACCAGGGGGGCTACACCTTC; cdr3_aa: CSVDQGGYTF
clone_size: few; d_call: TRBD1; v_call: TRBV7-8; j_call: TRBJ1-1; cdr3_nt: TGTGCCAGCAGCTCGACAACCGGGACAGGGTACCCCACTGAAGCTTTCTTT; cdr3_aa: CASSSTTGTGYPTEAFF
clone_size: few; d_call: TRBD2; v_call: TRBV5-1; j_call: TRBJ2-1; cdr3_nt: TGCGCCAGCAGCTTGGCTAGCGGGAGGTCTTACAATGAGCAGTTCTTC; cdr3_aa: CASSLASGRSYNEQFF
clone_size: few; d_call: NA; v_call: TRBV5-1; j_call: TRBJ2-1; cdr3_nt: TGCGCCAGCAGCTTGGAGGGGGATGATGGCAATGAGCAGTTCTTC; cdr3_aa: CASSLEGDDGNEQFF
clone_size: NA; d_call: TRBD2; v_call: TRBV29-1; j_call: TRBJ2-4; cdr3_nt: TGCAGCGTTGTTGGAGGGACTAGCGGGCCCTCGTCCATTCAGTACTTC; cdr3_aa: CSVVGGTSGPSSIQYF
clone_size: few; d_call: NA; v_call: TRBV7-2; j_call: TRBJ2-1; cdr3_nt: TGTGCCAGCAGCCCTGGGAGGGGGCTCGGTGAGCAGTTCTTC; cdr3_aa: CASSPGRGLGEQFF
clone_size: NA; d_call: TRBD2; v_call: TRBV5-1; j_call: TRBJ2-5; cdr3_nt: TGCGCCAGCACCGGGGGGGCGAGCCCCCTAAAAGAGACCCAGTACTTC; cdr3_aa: CASTGGASPLKETQYF
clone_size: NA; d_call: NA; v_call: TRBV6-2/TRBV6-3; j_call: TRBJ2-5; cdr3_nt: TGTGCCAGCAGTTACTCGGCAGGGGAGGTCCGGGAGACCCAGTACTTC; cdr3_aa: CASSYSAGEVRETQYF
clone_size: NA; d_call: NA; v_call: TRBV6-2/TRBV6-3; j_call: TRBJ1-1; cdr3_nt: TGTGCCAGCAGTTACGCGGTAGGCACTGAAGCTTTCTTT; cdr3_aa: CASSYAVGTEAFF
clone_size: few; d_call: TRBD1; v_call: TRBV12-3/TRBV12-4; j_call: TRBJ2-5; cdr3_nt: TGTGCCAGTCCTACGGGGACAGAAGAGACCCAGTACTTC; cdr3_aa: CASPTGTEETQYF
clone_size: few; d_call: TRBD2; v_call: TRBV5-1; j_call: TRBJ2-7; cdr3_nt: TGCGCCAGCAGCTTGAACAGCGGGAGGGCACCCTACGAGCAGTACTTC; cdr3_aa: CASSLNSGRAPYEQYF
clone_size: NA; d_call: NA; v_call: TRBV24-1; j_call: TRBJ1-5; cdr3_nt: TGTGCCACCAGTGATACCACAGGGTTAAATCAGCCCCAGCATTTT; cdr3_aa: CATSDTTGLNQPQHF
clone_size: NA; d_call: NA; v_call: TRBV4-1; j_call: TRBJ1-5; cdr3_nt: TGCGCCAGCAGCCACTCAGTAGGCAATCAGCCCCAGCATTTT; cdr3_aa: CASSHSVGNQPQHF
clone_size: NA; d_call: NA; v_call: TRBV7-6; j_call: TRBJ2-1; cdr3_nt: TGTGCCAGCAGCTTTCAAAGGGGATCTTGGCAGTTCTTC; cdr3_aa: CASSFQRGSWQFF
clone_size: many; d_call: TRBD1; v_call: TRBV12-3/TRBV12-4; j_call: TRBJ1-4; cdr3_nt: TGTGCCAGCAGTACCCGGACAGGGGCTAATGAAAAACTGTTTTTT; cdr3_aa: CASSTRTGANEKLFF
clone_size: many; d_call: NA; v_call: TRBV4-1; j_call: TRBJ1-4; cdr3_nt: TGCGCCAGCAGCCAAGATCCGAGGGATGAAAAACTGTTTTTT; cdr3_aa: CASSQDPRDEKLFF
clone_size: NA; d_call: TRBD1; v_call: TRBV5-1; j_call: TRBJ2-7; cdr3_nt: TGCGCCAGCAGCGAAGAACAGGACAGGATGGGATCCTACGAGCAGTACTTC; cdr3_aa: CASSEEQDRMGSYEQYF
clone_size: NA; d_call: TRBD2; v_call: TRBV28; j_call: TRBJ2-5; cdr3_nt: TGTGCCAGCAAGGGAAGACTAGCGGGATTAGAGACCCAGTACTTC; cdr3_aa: CASKGRLAGLETQYF
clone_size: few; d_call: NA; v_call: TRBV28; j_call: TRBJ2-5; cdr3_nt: TGTGCCAGCTCACGACCCGGGACAACAAAAGAGACCCAGTACTTC; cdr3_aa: CASSRPGTTKETQYF
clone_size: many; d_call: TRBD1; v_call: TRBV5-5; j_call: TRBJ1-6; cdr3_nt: TGTGCCAGCAGCCTGCTCCGGGACAGGCATTCACCCCTCCACTTT; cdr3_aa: CASSLLRDRHSPLHF
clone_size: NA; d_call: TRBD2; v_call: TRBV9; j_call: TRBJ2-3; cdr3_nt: TGTGCCAGCAGCGTAGCTTTGACTAGCGGAAGCACAGATACGCAGTATTTT; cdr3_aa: CASSVALTSGSTDTQYF
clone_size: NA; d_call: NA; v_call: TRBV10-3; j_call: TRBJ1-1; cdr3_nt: TGTGCCATCAGTGACCTACGGGGGAACACTGAAGCTTTCTTT; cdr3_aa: CAISDLRGNTEAFF
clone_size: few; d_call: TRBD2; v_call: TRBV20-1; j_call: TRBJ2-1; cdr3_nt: TGCAGTGCTAAACAGCCACTAGCGGGAGTTGAGCAGTTCTTC; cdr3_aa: CSAKQPLAGVEQFF
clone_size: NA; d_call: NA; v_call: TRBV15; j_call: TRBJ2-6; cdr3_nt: TGTGCCACCAGCAGAAGGGCAGGCGCTAGGGCCAACGTCCTGACTTTC; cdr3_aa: CATSRRAGARANVLTF
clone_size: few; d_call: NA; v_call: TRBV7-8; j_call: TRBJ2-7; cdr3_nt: TGTGCCAGCAGCGCAGACACGTTCGGGGGCTCCTACGAGCAGTACTTC; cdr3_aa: CASSADTFGGSYEQYF
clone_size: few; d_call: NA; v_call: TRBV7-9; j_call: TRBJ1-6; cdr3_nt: TGTGCCAGCAGATCCCGTGGGGGAGCAGGGTCTCCCCTCCACTTT; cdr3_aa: CASRSRGGAGSPLHF
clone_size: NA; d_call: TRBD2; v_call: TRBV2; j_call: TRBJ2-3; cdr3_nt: TGTGCCAGCAGTGAAGGGGAGGGGCACACAGATACGCAGTATTTT; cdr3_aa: CASSEGEGHTDTQYF
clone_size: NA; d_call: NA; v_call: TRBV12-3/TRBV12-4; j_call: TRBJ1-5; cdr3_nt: TGTGCCAGCACCCCAAACAGGGGCAATCAGCCCCAGCATTTT; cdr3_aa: CASTPNRGNQPQHF
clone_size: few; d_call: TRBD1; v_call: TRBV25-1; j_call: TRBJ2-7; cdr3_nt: TGTGCCAGCCAAACAGGGGTTGCCGAGCAGTACTTC; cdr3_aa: CASQTGVAEQYF
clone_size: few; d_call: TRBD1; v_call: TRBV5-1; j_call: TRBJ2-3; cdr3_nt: TGCGCCAGCAGCCCAAGGGGACAGAACACAGATACGCAGTATTTT; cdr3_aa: CASSPRGQNTDTQYF
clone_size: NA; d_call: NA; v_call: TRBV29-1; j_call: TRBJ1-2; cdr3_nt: TGCAGCGTTGGGGGTACAGGGAATAACTATGGCTACACCTTC; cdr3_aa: CSVGGTGNNYGYTF
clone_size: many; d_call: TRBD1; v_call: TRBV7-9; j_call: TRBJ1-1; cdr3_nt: TGTGCCAGCAGCTATGGGACAGGGGCGACTGAAGCTTTCTTT; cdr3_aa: CASSYGTGATEAFF
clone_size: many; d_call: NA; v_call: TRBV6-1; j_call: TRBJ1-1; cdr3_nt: TGTGCCAGCAGTGATACTGAAACTAGCGTAGCTTTCTTT; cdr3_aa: CASSDTETSVAFF